The source of this T cell receptor beta chain is a study of T cell changes during pregnancy in multiple sclerosis. Measured with immunoSEQ multiplex PCR; TCRdb has only the in-frame clones, and not every one. In the table there are approximately 30,000 clones, about 92% of which are singletons. Germline CDR1 is MDHEN and CDR2 is SYDVKM. This CDR3 comprises 13 residues. Deletions cut 4 bases from V and 8 bases from J, with 14 bases between. The rearrangement uses TRBV28 and TRBJ1-1, with a possible D match to TRBD1 (6 bases). This clonotype was obtained from a female donor with multiple sclerosis, enrolled in a pregnancy study. The specimen was CD8+ T cells from peripheral blood mononuclear cells, collected in the first trimester of pregnancy. The CDR3 nucleotides are TGTGCCAGCAGTTCCCCTAATGGGGGCGAAGCTTTCTTT. It yields the protein CASSSPNGGEAFF.